This T cell receptor (beta chain) originates from a study of OX40 agonist ivuxolimab in advanced cancers. Turning to the study itself: Eligibility admitted prior anti-PD-1, anti-PD-L1 or anti-CTLA-4 therapy; 30% to 40% had some. Study-wide points: CD4+ and CD8+ blood T cells expanded clonally by week 6 at 0.1 to 3.0 mg/kg.

Worth noting for this clone: Its target is not known.

This CDR3 contains 15 residues. Germline CDR1 reads LNHDA; CDR2 reads SQIVND (reference sequence). V lost 7 bases to trimming and J lost 2 bases; unmatched junction nucleotides: 10. Assay: immunoSEQ multiplex PCR; the TCRdb copy retains only in-frame clones and omits some. Of 21,000 or so clones in the sample, just under 85% were seen once. This sample comprised CD4+ or CD8+ T cells sorted from blood, obtained in a trial of the OX40 agonist ivuxolimab. This chain links TRBV19 with TRBJ1-1, with TRBD1 matching 7 bases. The TCR originated in an adult with an advanced solid tumor such as melanoma, head and neck, liver or kidney cancer. CDR3 residues: CASTLSIGGNTEAFF. CDR3 DNA: TGTGCCAGTACCCTATCGATAGGGGGCAACACTGAAGCTTTCTTT.